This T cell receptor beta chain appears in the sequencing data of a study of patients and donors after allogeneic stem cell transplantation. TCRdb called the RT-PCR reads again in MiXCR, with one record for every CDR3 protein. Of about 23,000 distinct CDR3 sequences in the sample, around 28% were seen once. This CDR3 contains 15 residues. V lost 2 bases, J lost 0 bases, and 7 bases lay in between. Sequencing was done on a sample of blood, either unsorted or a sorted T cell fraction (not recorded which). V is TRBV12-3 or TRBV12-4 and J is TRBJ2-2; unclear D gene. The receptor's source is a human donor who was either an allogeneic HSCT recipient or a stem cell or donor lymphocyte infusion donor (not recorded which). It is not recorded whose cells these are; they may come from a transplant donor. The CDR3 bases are TGTGCCAGCAGTTTAAGTCTAGCGAACACCGGGGAGCTGTTTTTT. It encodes CASSLSLANTGELFF.